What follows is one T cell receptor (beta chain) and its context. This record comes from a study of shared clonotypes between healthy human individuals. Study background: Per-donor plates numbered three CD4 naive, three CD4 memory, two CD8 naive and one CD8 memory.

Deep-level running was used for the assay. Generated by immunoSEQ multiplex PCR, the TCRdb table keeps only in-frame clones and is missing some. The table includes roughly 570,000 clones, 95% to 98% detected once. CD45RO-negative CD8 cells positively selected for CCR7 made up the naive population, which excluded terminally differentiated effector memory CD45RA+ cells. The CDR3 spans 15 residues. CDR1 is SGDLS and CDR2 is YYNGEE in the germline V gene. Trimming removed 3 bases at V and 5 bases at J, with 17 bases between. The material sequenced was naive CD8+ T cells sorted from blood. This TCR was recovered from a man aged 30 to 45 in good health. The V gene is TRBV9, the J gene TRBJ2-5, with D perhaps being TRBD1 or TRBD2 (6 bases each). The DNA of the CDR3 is TGTGCCAGCAGCGCTAAGGGGGGACCTCAGGAGACCCAGTACTTC. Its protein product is CASSAKGGPQETQYF.